The 26 T cell receptor beta chains in this list originate from one sample, sequenced in a study of blood T cell repertoires in COVID-19. TCRdb's copy holds only in-frame clones and misses some; the assay was immunoSEQ multiplex PCR. The sample contains about 99,000 clones, 80% to 90% of which appear only once. Sequenced: peripheral blood. These receptors all stem from a man older than 75 with COVID-19, enrolled during active disease.

This clone turned up a few times. The chain links TRBV27 to TRBJ1-1; D unresolved. Germline values: CDR1 MNHEY, CDR2 SMNVEV (reference sequence). The CDR3 spans 14 residues. Trimming took 2 bases from V and 0 from J, leaving 7 bases between them. The CDR3 protein is CASSLGRMNTEAFF. The CDR3 coding sequence is TGTGCCAGCAGTTTAGGCAGGATGAACACTGAAGCTTTCTTT.

The V and J genes are TRBV28 and TRBJ1-2; no reliable D call. CDR1 and CDR2 (germline): MDHEN, SYDVKM. The CDR3 is made up of 15 amino acids. The germline V and J ends were trimmed by 3 bases and 0 bases, with 11 bases remaining between them. The DNA for the CDR3 is TGTGCCAGCAGTTTTACCGTCGGGGCTAACTATGGCTACACCTTC. Encoded protein: CASSFTVGANYGYTF.

The chain is built from TRBV20-1 and TRBJ1-2; tentatively, D is TRBD1 (6 bases). Germline CDR1 and CDR2: DFQATT and SNEGSKA (reference sequence). The V gene lost 3 bases and the J gene lost 3 bases, with 14 bases spanning the gap. This CDR3 contains 14 residues. The CDR3 DNA follows: TGCAGTGCTAGTTCTGAAGGGGGGGACTATGGCTACACCTTC. This gives the protein CSASSEGGDYGYTF.

The chain combines TRBV28 with TRBJ2-2, with D possibly TRBD1 on 5 matching bases. The CDR3 loop spans 14 amino acids. V lost 6 bases and J 2 bases, leaving 10 bases between the germline ends. The germline V gene encodes CDR1 MDHEN and CDR2 SYDVKM. CDR3: CASRGHINTGELFF. The DNA for the CDR3 is TGTGCCAGCAGAGGACATATAAACACCGGGGAGCTGTTTTTT.

This chain connects TRBV19 to TRBJ1-5; maybe TRBD1 (6 bases). V was pared by 6 bases and J by 5 bases, with 14 bases between. This CDR3 contains 14 residues. Germline V gene sequence: CDR1 LNHDA, CDR2 SQIVND (reference sequence). CDR3 bases: TGTGCCAGTAGCCTGACAGGAGACTATCAGCCCCAGCATTTT. Its translation is CASSLTGDYQPQHF.

CDR3 sequence (DNA): TGTGCCAGCAGCTCCGGGACAGGGGGCAATGAGCAGTTCTTC. It yields the protein CASSSGTGGNEQFF. The chain carries TRBV5-4 and TRBJ2-1; 11 nucleotides line up with TRBD1. CDR1 and CDR2 from the germline V gene are SGHNT and YYREEE (reference sequence). With V trimmed by 3 bases and J by 6 bases, 2 bases remained unmatched. The CDR3 contains 14 residues. The full variable domain, completed using reference TRBV5-4 and TRBJ2-1, is ETGVTQSPTHLIKTRGQQVTLRCSSQSGHNTVSWYQQALGQGPQFIFQYYREEENGRGNFPPRFSGLQFPNYSSELNVNALELDDSALYLCASSSGTGGNEQFFGPGTRLTVL.

In its sample, this clone was seen once. The V call is TRBV19, the J call TRBJ2-1, with 11 bases lining up with TRBD2. From germline, CDR1 is LNHDA and CDR2 SQIVND (reference sequence). Unmatched junction bases numbered 4, after V lost 5 bases and J lost 7 bases. This CDR3 has 14 residues. Written as DNA, the CDR3 is TGTGCCAGTAGTTCAAGGACTAGCGGGAATGAGCAGTTCTTC. It specifies CASSSRTSGNEQFF.

This clone occurred once. The chain employs TRBV5-1 and TRBJ2-7; D is possibly TRBD1 (7 bases). Trimming shortened V by 1 base and J by 9 bases, and 17 bases separated the two germline ends. The CDR3 is 14 residues long. Germline CDR1 is SGHRS and CDR2 is YFSETQ. CDR3 sequence reads: CASSLSQGTPGQYF. The CDR3 nucleotides are TGCGCCAGCAGCTTGTCACAGGGGACTCCTGGGCAGTACTTC.

The gene calls are TRBV28 and TRBJ1-5; no clear D gene. The length of the CDR3 is 15 residues. V lost 3 bases and J lost 0, with 9 bases in between. CDR1 MDHEN and CDR2 SYDVKM come from the germline V gene. The CDR3 protein is CASSFPGYSNQPQHF. The DNA for the CDR3 is TGTGCCAGCAGTTTTCCGGGATATAGCAATCAGCCCCAGCATTTT.

J is TRBJ2-1 and V is TRBV6-4; tentatively, D is TRBD1 (5 bases). Trimming took 0 bases from V and 6 from J, leaving 12 bases between them. CDR1 and CDR2 (germline): MRHNA, SNTAGT. The CDR3 covers 15 residues. The CDR3 here is CASSDSLLGANEQFF. The CDR3 region has the DNA TGTGCCAGCAGTGACTCTCTGCTAGGGGCCAATGAGCAGTTCTTC.

The count of this clone is one. The J gene is TRBJ2-3, the V gene TRBV9; 10 nucleotides line up with TRBD2. Per germline, CDR1 SGDLS and CDR2 YYNGEE. V dropped 3 bases and J dropped 6; count of bases not matched to a gene: 13. The CDR3 extends over 17 amino acids. Here the CDR3 reads CASSAHKGAGGLDTQYF. The CDR3, as DNA: TGTGCCAGCAGCGCGCATAAGGGAGCGGGAGGGCTGGATACGCAGTATTTT.

This chain joins TRBV10-3 and TRBJ2-7, with D possibly matching TRBD1 (5 bases). This CDR3 is built from 12 residues. The germline gives CDR1 ENHRY, CDR2 SYGVKD. V lost 6 bases and J lost 4, with 10 bases in between. The CDR3 DNA reads TGTGCCATCAGAGACCAGGGTTACGAGCAGTACTTC. It encodes CAIRDQGYEQYF.

The rearrangement uses TRBV9 and TRBJ1-6; D possibly corresponds to TRBD1 (5 bases). V gave up 3 bases and J gave up 4 bases, with 8 bases separating them. Germline V gene sequence: CDR1 SGDLS, CDR2 YYNGEE. The CDR3 is 14 amino acids. The CDR3 here is CASSETDYNSPLHF. CDR3 nucleotides: TGTGCCAGCAGCGAGACAGATTATAATTCACCCCTCCACTTT.

The V and J genes are TRBV19 and TRBJ1-1; possibly TRBD1 for D (5 bases). Germline assignment: CDR1 LNHDA and CDR2 SQIVND (reference sequence). CDR3 length equals 12 residues. The V end was cut by 5 bases, the J end by 6 bases, with 10 bases between. CDR3 DNA sequence: TGTGCCAGTAGTCGTCGGGACTCTGAAGCTTTCTTT. Its translation: CASSRRDSEAFF. The whole variable domain, filled in from reference TRBV19 and TRBJ1-1, reads DGGITQSPKYLFRKEGQNVTLSCEQNLNHDAMYWYRQDPGQGLRLIYYSQIVNDFQKGDIAEGYSVSREKKESFPLTVTSAQKNPTAFYLCASSRRDSEAFFGQGTRLTVV.

This sequence joins TRBV11-1 and TRBJ2-2, with D possibly being TRBD1 (6 bases). The CDR3 runs to 14 residues. Germline CDR1 is SGHAT and CDR2 is FQDESV (reference sequence). V gave up 5 bases and J gave up 6 bases, with 13 bases separating them. CDR3 in DNA: TGTGCCAGCAGCCGGCGGGCAGGGGCCGGGGAGCTGTTTTTT. Translated, it gives CASSRRAGAGELFF. Drawing the rest from reference TRBV11-1 and TRBJ2-2, the complete variable domain is EAEVAQSPRYKITEKSQAVAFWCDPISGHATLYWYRQILGQGPELLVQFQDESVVDDSQLPKDRFSAERLKGVDSTLKIQPAELGDSAMYLCASSRRAGAGELFFGEGSRLTVL.

This clone was seen only a few times. The chain links TRBV9 to TRBJ2-2; D might be TRBD2 (5 bases). Per the germline V gene, CDR1 is SGDLS and CDR2 is YYNGEE. The V and J ends lost 6 bases and 4 bases respectively, with 7 bases between them. CDR3 size: 12 residues. CDR3: CASISATGELFF. The CDR3 nucleotides read TGTGCCAGCATTAGCGCCACCGGGGAGCTGTTTTTT.

This rearrangement joins TRBV6-2 or TRBV6-3 to TRBJ2-2; 13 bases agree with TRBD2. CDR1 MNHEY and CDR2 SVGEGT come from the germline V gene. This CDR3 has 16 residues. Trimming cost V 5 bases and J 3 bases; bases outside gene matches: 3. The CDR3 is CASSRLAGGYTGELFF. The CDR3 region has the DNA TGTGCCAGCAGTAGACTAGCGGGAGGATACACCGGGGAGCTGTTTTTT.

The V and J genes are TRBV27 and TRBJ1-5, with D possibly being TRBD1 (5 bases). Trimming took off 3 bases at V and 13 bases at J, with 16 bases between the two ends. The CDR3 is 13 amino acids. The germline V gene encodes CDR1 MNHEY and CDR2 SMNVEV (reference sequence). The CDR3 here is CASSLGRTQRQHF. The DNA for the CDR3 is TGTGCCAGCAGTTTGGGGAGGACACAACGGCAGCATTTT.

CDR3: CSASVGQGASGYTF. DNA for the CDR3: TGCAGTGCTAGTGTGGGACAGGGGGCGTCGGGCTACACCTTC. The chain employs TRBV20-1 and TRBJ1-2; 12 bases align to TRBD1. Looked up from germline, CDR1 is DFQATT and CDR2 is SNEGSKA (reference sequence). This CDR3 has 14 residues. The trim removed 3 bases at V and 8 bases at J, leaving 7 bases unmatched.

This rearrangement joins TRBV11-3 to TRBJ1-1; D remains unclear. V lost 4 bases, J lost 1 base, and 10 bases lay in between. Germline assignment: CDR1 SGHNT and CDR2 YENEEA. The CDR3 covers 14 residues. The CDR3 sequence: CASSSKTANTEAFF. In DNA form, the CDR3 reads TGTGCCAGCAGCTCGAAGACTGCGAACACTGAAGCTTTCTTT.

This chain uses TRBV9 with TRBJ1-2, with TRBD1 matching 8 bases. The CDR3 spans 17 residues. The trim removed 1 base at V and 4 bases at J, leaving 12 bases unmatched. The germline V gene has CDR1 SGDLS and CDR2 YYNGEE. The CDR3 nucleotides read TGTGCCAGCAGCGTAACCCTTACCGGGACAGGTTCCTATGGCTACACCTTC. This translates into CASSVTLTGTGSYGYTF.

The rearrangement joins TRBV30 to TRBJ1-5; 7 positions match TRBD1. CDR3 length equals 14 residues. V was clipped by 5 bases and J by 2 bases; unmatched bases: 6. Germline CDR1 GTSNPN, CDR2 SVGIG (reference sequence). CDR3 sequence reads: CAWQPGQRNQPQHF. CDR3 coding DNA: TGTGCCTGGCAGCCGGGACAGCGCAATCAGCCCCAGCATTTT. Full variable domain (outside the CDR3, taken from reference TRBV30 and TRBJ1-5): SQTIHQWPATLVQPVGSPLSLECTVEGTSNPNLYWYRQAAGRGLQLLFYSVGIGQISSEVPQNLSASRPQDRQFILSSKKLLLSDSGFYLCAWQPGQRNQPQHFGDGTRLSIL.

CDR3 loop: CASSVVDRGGTEAFF. The CDR3 nucleotides are TGTGCCAGCAGCGTAGTCGACAGGGGAGGGACTGAAGCTTTCTTT. The chain links TRBV9 to TRBJ1-1; TRBD1 aligns across 8 bases. Germline V gene lookup returns CDR1 SGDLS and CDR2 YYNGEE. The CDR3 extends over 15 amino acids. Trimming removed 0 bases from V and 5 bases from J; junction bases left unmatched: 6. Filled out from reference TRBV9 and TRBJ1-1, the complete variable domain reads DSGVTQTPKHLITATGQRVTLRCSPRSGDLSVYWYQQSLDQGLQFLIQYYNGEERAKGNILERFSAQQFPDLHSELNLSSLELGDSALYFCASSVVDRGGTEAFFGQGTRLTVV.

This chain connects TRBV30 to TRBJ2-1; 10 positions match TRBD2. This CDR3 has 15 residues. Unmatched junction bases numbered 12, after V lost 4 bases and J lost 9 bases. Germline-derived CDR1 and CDR2 are GTSNPN and SVGIG (reference sequence). The CDR3: CAWTERGGQFGEQFF. The DNA of the CDR3 is TGTGCCTGGACCGAGCGGGGGGGCCAGTTCGGTGAGCAGTTCTTC.

This chain connects TRBV10-3 to TRBJ2-3; TRBD2 matches 7 bases. CDR3 length: 14 amino acids. Germline V gene data show CDR1 as ENHRY and CDR2 as SYGVKD. With V trimmed by 8 bases and J by 0 bases, 5 bases remained unmatched. The CDR3 spells CAIGSGSSTDTQYF. CDR3 DNA: TGTGCCATCGGTAGCGGGTCTAGCACAGATACGCAGTATTTT.

The rearrangement links TRBV28 to TRBJ1-2; 7 bases agree with TRBD1. The CDR3 sequence is 15 residues long. The trim removed 4 bases at V and 1 base at J, leaving 6 bases unmatched. Per germline, CDR1 MDHEN and CDR2 SYDVKM. The CDR3 sequence is CASSSGQQYNYGYTF. Here the CDR3 DNA reads TGTGCCAGCAGTTCGGGACAGCAATATAACTATGGCTACACCTTC.